The 14 T cell receptor beta chains below all came from one sample that was sequenced in a study of CD8+ T cells in alopecia areata. The sample's treatment: oral pan-JAK inhibitor, 5-10 mg twice daily. Isolated RNA was reverse transcribed into cDNA used as the sequencing template. Clones were read by immunoSEQ multiplex PCR, and TCRdb kept only the in-frame ones, dropping some. The profile shows 200,000 to 250,000 clones, under 70% of them singletons. The source material was CD4+ T cells sorted from blood, sampled at approximately week 44, from a patient treated with tofacitinib. Receptors were obtained from a human donor with alopecia areata.

V usage is TRBV9 and J usage is TRBJ1-1; D unclear. The CDR3 is made up of 15 amino acids. Germline V gives CDR1 SGDLS, CDR2 YYNGEE. Trimming removed 0 bases at V and 5 bases at J, with 14 bases between. The DNA of the CDR3 is TGTGCCAGCAGCGTAGCTGCCGGGGAAGGGACTGAAGCTTTCTTT. Its protein is CASSVAAGEGTEAFF. The full variable domain, its missing parts supplied by reference TRBV9 and TRBJ1-1, is DSGVTQTPKHLITATGQRVTLRCSPRSGDLSVYWYQQSLDQGLQFLIQYYNGEERAKGNILERFSAQQFPDLHSELNLSSLELGDSALYFCASSVAAGEGTEAFFGQGTRLTVV.

The V call is TRBV7-8, the J call TRBJ2-7; TRBD1 agrees at 7 bases. V lost 4 bases, J lost 7 bases, and 10 bases stayed unmatched. CDR3 length equals 14 residues. Germline V gene data show CDR1 as SGHVS and CDR2 as FQNEAQ. The CDR3 DNA reads as TGTGCCAGCAGCTCCTACCCGACAGGGTTGGAGCAGTACTTC. Its translation: CASSSYPTGLEQYF. The variable domain in full, with the rest retrieved from reference TRBV7-8 and TRBJ2-7, is GAGVSQSPRYKVAKRGQDVALRCDPISGHVSLFWYQQALGQGPEFLTYFQNEAQLDKSGLPSDRFFAERPEGSVSTLKIQRTQQEDSAVYLCASSSYPTGLEQYFGPGTRLTVT.

This chain connects TRBV2 to TRBJ2-2, with TRBD2 identical over 9 bases. CDR1 is SNHLY and CDR2 is FYNNEI in the germline V gene. The CDR3 is made up of 15 amino acids. With 8 bases clipped from V and 6 bases from J, the junction kept 10 bases outside the gene matches. DNA for the CDR3: TGTGCCAGCGGAATGGGACTAGCAAACGCCGGGGAGCTGTTTTTT. Its protein is CASGMGLANAGELFF.

The rearrangement joins TRBV27 to TRBJ1-5; no clear D gene. V dropped 3 bases and J dropped 0 bases, with 6 bases sitting between them. This CDR3 has 14 residues. CDR1 is MNHEY and CDR2 is SMNVEV in the germline V gene (reference sequence). CDR3 residues: CASSFQASNQPQHF. CDR3 DNA: TGTGCCAGCAGTTTCCAGGCTAGCAATCAGCCCCAGCATTTT.

The chain employs TRBV4-3 and TRBJ2-2, with 12 nucleotides matching TRBD2. The junction had 6 bases not matched to a gene; V was cut back by 2 bases and J by 5 bases. This CDR3 spans 17 amino acids. CDR1 and CDR2 from the germline V gene are LGHNA and YSLEER. This CDR3 reads CASSQLGLAGNTGELFF. Written as DNA, the CDR3 is TGCGCCAGCAGCCAACTTGGACTAGCGGGGAATACCGGGGAGCTGTTTTTT.

As concerns this clone: The same CDR3 also results from other DNA sequences found in this sample. The chain has TRBV5-6 and TRBJ2-7; D is undetermined. CDR3 length equals 11 residues. Trimming removed 3 bases from V and 3 bases from J, with 4 bases in between. Germline CDR1 and CDR2: SGHDT and YYEEEE. CDR3 nucleotide sequence: TGTGCCAGCAGCTCAAACTACGAGCAGTACTTC. It is translated as CASSSNYEQYF.

This rearrangement joins TRBV29-1 to TRBJ2-4; TRBD2 matches at 16 bases. The CDR3 totals 17 residues. V was pared by 0 bases and J by 8 bases, with 7 bases of the junction left unmatched. In germline, CDR1 is SQVTM, CDR2 ANQGSEA. In DNA, the CDR3 is TGCAGCGTTGAAGATTGGGGACTAGCGGGGGGGCCGGACATTCAGTACTTC. Protein product: CSVEDWGLAGGPDIQYF.

This chain links TRBV5-1 with TRBJ2-7; D unclear. V was shortened by 1 base and J by 0 bases, with 8 bases between the two germline ends. The CDR3 has 14 residues. CDR1 and CDR2 from the germline V gene are SGHRS and YFSETQ. The CDR3 reads CASSLSMDSYEQYF. CDR3 coding DNA: TGCGCCAGCAGCTTGTCTATGGACTCCTACGAGCAGTACTTC. Complete variable domain (other parts from reference TRBV5-1 and TRBJ2-7): KAGVTQTPRYLIKTRGQQVTLSCSPISGHRSVSWYQQTPGQGLQFLFEYFSETQRNKGNFPGRFSGRQFSNSRSEMNVSTLELGDSALYLCASSLSMDSYEQYFGPGTRLTVT.

V and J are TRBV6-5 and TRBJ2-7, with 7 bases matching TRBD1. V trimming: 6 bases; J trimming: 2 bases; junction bases outside the gene matches: 10. The CDR3 contains 15 residues. Germline-derived CDR1 and CDR2 are MNHEY and SVGAGI. For the CDR3, the DNA is TGTGCCAGCAGACGAGGGCGACAGGGCACCTACGAGCAGTACTTC. Its translation is CASRRGRQGTYEQYF.

In nucleotides, the CDR3 is TGTGCCAGCAGCTTTCCACACACAGATACGCAGTATTTT. It codes for CASSFPHTDTQYF. The chain has TRBV11-2 and TRBJ2-3; D not resolved. The CDR3 runs 13 residues. V was clipped by 3 bases and J by 2 bases, with 6 bases between them. Per the germline V gene, CDR1 is SGHAT and CDR2 is FQNNGV.

CDR3 loop: CASSLFAGSDGYTF. DNA of the CDR3: TGTGCCAGCAGCTTATTCGCCGGGAGTGACGGCTACACCTTC. The rearrangement links TRBV11-2 to TRBJ1-2, with D unresolved. Trimming took 2 bases from V and 8 from J, leaving 15 bases between them. The CDR3 length is 14 residues. CDR1 is SGHAT and CDR2 is FQNNGV in the germline V gene.

There are a few counts of this clone. The rearrangement links TRBV4-1 to TRBJ2-3, with D maybe TRBD2 (5 bases). Germline loops: CDR1 MGHRA, CDR2 YSYEKL. V gave up 3 bases and J gave up 6 bases, with 19 bases separating them. The length of the CDR3 is 16 residues. The CDR3 sequence: CASSQAPSGWADTQYF. The DNA for the CDR3 is TGCGCCAGCAGCCAGGCGCCTTCGGGGTGGGCGGATACGCAGTATTTT.

The gene calls are TRBV9 and TRBJ1-1; D ambiguous. Trimming took 0 bases from V and 2 from J, leaving 8 bases between them. Germline lookup yields CDR1 SGDLS and CDR2 YYNGEE. The CDR3 is made up of 14 amino acids. The CDR3 coding sequence is TGTGCCAGCAGCGTAGTTATTGGAAACACTGAAGCTTTCTTT. Protein sequence: CASSVVIGNTEAFF.

This chain links TRBV7-2 with TRBJ2-5; D call uncertain. Germline CDR1 and CDR2: SGHTA and FQGNSA. Trimming pared 7 bases from V and 0 bases from J, leaving 12 bases between. The CDR3 runs to 14 residues. Written as DNA, the CDR3 is TGTGCCAGCATACGCGACATAAACCAAGAGACCCAGTACTTC. This sequence encodes CASIRDINQETQYF.